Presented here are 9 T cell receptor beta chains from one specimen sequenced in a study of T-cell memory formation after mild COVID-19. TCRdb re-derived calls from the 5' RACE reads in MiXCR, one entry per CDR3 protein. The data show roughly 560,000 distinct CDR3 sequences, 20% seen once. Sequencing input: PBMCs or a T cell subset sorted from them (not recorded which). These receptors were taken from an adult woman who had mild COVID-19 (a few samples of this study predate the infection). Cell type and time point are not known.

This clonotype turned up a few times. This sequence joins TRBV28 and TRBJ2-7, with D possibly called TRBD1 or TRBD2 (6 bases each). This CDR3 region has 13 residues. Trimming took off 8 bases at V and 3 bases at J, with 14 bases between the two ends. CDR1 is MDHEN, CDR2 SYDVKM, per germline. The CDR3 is CASQGGQGYEQYF. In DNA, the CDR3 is TGTGCCAGCCAAGGGGGGCAGGGCTACGAGCAGTACTTC.

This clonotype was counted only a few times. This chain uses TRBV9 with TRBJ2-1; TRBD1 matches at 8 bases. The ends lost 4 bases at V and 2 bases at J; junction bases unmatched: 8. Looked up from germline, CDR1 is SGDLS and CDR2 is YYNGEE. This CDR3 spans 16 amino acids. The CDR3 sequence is CASSIDRGIPYNEQFF. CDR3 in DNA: TGTGCCAGCAGCATAGACAGGGGAATACCCTACAATGAGCAGTTCTTC. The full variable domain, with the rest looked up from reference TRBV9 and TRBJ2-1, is DSGVTQTPKHLITATGQRVTLRCSPRSGDLSVYWYQQSLDQGLQFLIQYYNGEERAKGNILERFSAQQFPDLHSELNLSSLELGDSALYFCASSIDRGIPYNEQFFGPGTRLTVL.

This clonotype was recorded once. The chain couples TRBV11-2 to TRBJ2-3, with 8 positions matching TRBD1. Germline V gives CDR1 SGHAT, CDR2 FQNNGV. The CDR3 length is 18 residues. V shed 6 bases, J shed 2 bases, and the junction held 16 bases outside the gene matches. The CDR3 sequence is CASSRIGEWTGYTDTQYF. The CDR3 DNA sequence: TGTGCCAGCAGTCGAATCGGGGAATGGACAGGGTACACAGATACGCAGTATTTT.

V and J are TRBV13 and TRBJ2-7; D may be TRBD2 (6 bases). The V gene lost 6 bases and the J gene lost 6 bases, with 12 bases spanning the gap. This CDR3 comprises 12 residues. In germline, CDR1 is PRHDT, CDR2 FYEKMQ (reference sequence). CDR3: CASRQGGSEQYF. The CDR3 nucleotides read TGTGCCAGCAGGCAAGGAGGGAGCGAGCAGTACTTC.

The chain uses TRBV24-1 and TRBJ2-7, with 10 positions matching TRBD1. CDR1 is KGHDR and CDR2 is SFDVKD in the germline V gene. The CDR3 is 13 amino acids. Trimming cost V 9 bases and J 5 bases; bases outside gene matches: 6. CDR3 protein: CATSGTGANEQYF. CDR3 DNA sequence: TGTGCCACCTCCGGGACAGGGGCCAACGAGCAGTACTTC.

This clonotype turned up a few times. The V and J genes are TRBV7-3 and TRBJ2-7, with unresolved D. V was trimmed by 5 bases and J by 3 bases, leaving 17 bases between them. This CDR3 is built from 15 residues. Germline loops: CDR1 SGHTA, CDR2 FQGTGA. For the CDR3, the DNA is TGTGCCAGCAGCCCCGGAGATGGACCAGACTACGAGCAGTACTTC. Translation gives CASSPGDGPDYEQYF.

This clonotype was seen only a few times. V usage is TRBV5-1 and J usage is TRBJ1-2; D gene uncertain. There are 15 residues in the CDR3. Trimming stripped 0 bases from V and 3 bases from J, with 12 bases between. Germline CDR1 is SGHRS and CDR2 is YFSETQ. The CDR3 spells CASSLAGEGHYGYTF. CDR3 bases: TGCGCCAGCAGCTTGGCCGGAGAAGGACACTATGGCTACACCTTC.

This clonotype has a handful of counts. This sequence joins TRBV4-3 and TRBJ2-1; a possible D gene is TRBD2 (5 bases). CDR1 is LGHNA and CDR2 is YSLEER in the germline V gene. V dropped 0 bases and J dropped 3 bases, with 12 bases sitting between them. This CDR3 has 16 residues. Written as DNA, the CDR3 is TGCGCCAGCAGCCAAGATTGGAGCGGAATCTACAATGAGCAGTTCTTC. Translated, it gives CASSQDWSGIYNEQFF.

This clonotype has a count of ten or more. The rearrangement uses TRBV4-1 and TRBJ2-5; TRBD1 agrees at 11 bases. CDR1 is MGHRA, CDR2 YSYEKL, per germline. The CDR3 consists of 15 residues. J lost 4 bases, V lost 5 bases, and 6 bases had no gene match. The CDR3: CASSFGQGASETQYF. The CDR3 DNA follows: TGCGCCAGCAGCTTCGGACAGGGGGCGTCAGAGACCCAGTACTTC.